What follows are 14 T cell receptor beta chains derived from one specimen sequenced in a study of cytomegalovirus exposure and HLA in healthy donors. The PCR contained 60 Vbeta and 13 Jbeta primers. Clones were read by immunoSEQ multiplex PCR, and TCRdb kept only the in-frame ones, dropping some. Of some 120,000 clones listed, approximately 80% are singletons. The sequenced sample was PBMCs. These receptors were taken from a human donor in good health.

The V call is TRBV27, the J call TRBJ2-1, with 9 bases that match TRBD2. The germline CDR1 and CDR2 sequences are MNHEY and SMNVEV (reference sequence). This CDR3 region has 14 residues. V trimming: 6 bases; J trimming: 5 bases; junction bases outside the gene matches: 5. The CDR3 DNA follows: TGTGCCAGCAGCCGGGTAGCGGGAGACAATGAGCAGTTCTTC. This encodes CASSRVAGDNEQFF.

The chain recombines TRBV29-1 with TRBJ2-2; 16 bases are a match to TRBD2. The CDR3 totals 19 residues. V trimming: 5 bases; J trimming: 4 bases; junction bases outside the gene matches: 13. CDR1 is SQVTM, CDR2 ANQGSEA, per germline. CDR3 sequence: CSVLSPGTSGRGATGELFF. The CDR3 coding sequence is TGCAGCGTTTTGAGCCCCGGGACTAGCGGGAGGGGGGCCACCGGGGAGCTGTTTTTT.

The chain links TRBV6-5 to TRBJ2-3; TRBD2 agrees at 7 bases. Per the germline V gene, CDR1 is MNHEY and CDR2 is SVGAGI. Trimming took 2 bases from V and 4 from J; bases not matched to a gene: 6. The CDR3 covers 15 residues. The CDR3 DNA reads as TGTGCCAGCAGTTACGGGAGCGGGATAGCAGATACGCAGTATTTT. Translating gives CASSYGSGIADTQYF.

V gene TRBV29-1 combines with J gene TRBJ2-3; perhaps TRBD1 as D (5 bases). Germline CDR1 and CDR2: SQVTM and ANQGSEA. The CDR3 runs 11 residues. V was cut by 6 bases and J by 2 bases, with 6 bases left in between. The chain's CDR3 is CSVQDTDTQYF. CDR3 bases: TGCAGCGTACAGGACACAGATACGCAGTATTTT.

This clone has only a few counts. The rearrangement uses TRBV29-1 and TRBJ2-2; D is unclear. CDR3 length: 12 residues. Trimming removed 4 bases from V and 6 bases from J, with 9 bases in between. Germline loops: CDR1 SQVTM, CDR2 ANQGSEA. Here the CDR3 reads CSVGPASGELFF. CDR3 DNA: TGCAGCGTTGGGCCCGCCTCCGGGGAGCTGTTTTTT.

DNA for the CDR3: TGTGCCAGCTCACCCCCGGGACAGGTCCTCTATGGCTACACCTTC. This translates into CASSPPGQVLYGYTF. This rearrangement joins TRBV18 to TRBJ1-2; 8 nucleotides match TRBD1. The CDR3 totals 15 residues. Germline lookup yields CDR1 KGHSH and CDR2 LQKENI. The V segment lost 3 bases and the J segment 4 bases; nucleotides outside the gene matches: 7. The whole variable domain, filled in from reference TRBV18 and TRBJ1-2, reads NAGVMQNPRHLVRRRGQEARLRCSPMKGHSHVYWYRQLPEEGLKFMVYLQKENIIDESGMPKERFSAEFPKEGPSILRIQQVVRGDSAAYFCASSPPGQVLYGYTFGSGTRLTVV.

The sample holds one count of this clone. The chain combines TRBV6-1 with TRBJ2-7; 8 nucleotides agree with TRBD2. The CDR3 contains 15 residues. V gave up 5 bases and J gave up 6 bases; unmatched junction bases: 12. Germline V gene data show CDR1 as MNHNS and CDR2 as SASEGT. The DNA for the CDR3 is TGTGCCAGCAGTCCGGGGGGCGGGAGGAGGGGCGAGCAGTACTTC. This sequence encodes CASSPGGGRRGEQYF.

The chain couples TRBV7-8 to TRBJ1-4; perhaps TRBD1 as D (5 bases). Germline lookup yields CDR1 SGHVS and CDR2 FQNEAQ. With 4 bases removed from V and 4 bases from J, the gap between germline ends came to 13 bases. CDR3 length: 15 amino acids. The CDR3 coding sequence is TGTGCCAGCAGCTCCGTAGGGGCTGTTAATGAAAAACTGTTTTTT. Amino acid sequence: CASSSVGAVNEKLFF.

The chain links TRBV19 to TRBJ1-3, with D hard to call. Germline CDR1 LNHDA, CDR2 SQIVND (reference sequence). This CDR3 comprises 16 residues. Trimming took off 1 base at V and 0 bases at J, with 10 bases between the two ends. The CDR3 loop is CASSIAAWSSGNTIYF. CDR3 DNA sequence: TGTGCCAGTAGTATAGCAGCTTGGAGCTCTGGAAACACCATATATTTT.

V and J are TRBV6-1 and TRBJ2-7; D is perhaps TRBD1 (8 bases). The V end lost 0 bases, the J end lost 3 bases, and 15 bases lay between the germline ends. The CDR3 runs to 16 residues. Germline-derived CDR1 and CDR2 are MNHNS and SASEGT. DNA for the CDR3: TGTGCCAGCAGTGAAGCTCCGGGGGGACAGGTCTACGAGCAGTACTTC. Translating it yields CASSEAPGGQVYEQYF.

This clone occurred once. The chain couples TRBV14 to TRBJ2-2; the D gene is possibly TRBD1 (5 bases). The V gene's germline CDR1 is SGHDN and CDR2 FVKESK. The CDR3 runs 16 residues. V lost 2 bases, J lost 7 bases, and 17 bases lay in between. The DNA of the CDR3 is TGTGCCAGCAGCCAAAAATCCGGAGTAGGGGTCGGGGAGCTGTTTTTT. As protein: CASSQKSGVGVGELFF.

The V gene is TRBV27, the J gene TRBJ1-4; 8 nucleotides agree with TRBD1. Germline V gene lookup returns CDR1 MNHEY and CDR2 SMNVEV (reference sequence). This CDR3 has 15 residues. V shed 6 bases and J 4 bases; nucleotides not matched to a gene: 7. CDR3: CASRRQGYGNEKLFF. The CDR3 DNA reads as TGTGCCAGCAGGAGACAGGGGTATGGTAATGAAAAACTGTTTTTT.

The chain carries TRBV6-5 and TRBJ2-1; tentatively, D is TRBD2 (7 bases). Trimming cost V 6 bases and J 3 bases, with 12 bases left between them. Germline CDR1 MNHEY, CDR2 SVGAGI. The CDR3 is 14 residues long. In DNA form, the CDR3 reads TGTGCCAGCAGCCCAGGGGAGGGCTACAATGAGCAGTTCTTC. Translating it yields CASSPGEGYNEQFF.

The rearrangement uses TRBV10-3 and TRBJ1-1, with D perhaps matching TRBD1 (5 bases). With 4 bases removed from V and 3 bases from J, the gap between germline ends came to 9 bases. The germline V gene encodes CDR1 ENHRY and CDR2 SYGVKD. The CDR3 totals 13 residues. The CDR3 here is CAISVGGDTEAFF. The DNA for the CDR3 is TGTGCCATCAGTGTGGGGGGAGACACTGAAGCTTTCTTT.